This TCR beta chain appears in the sequencing data of a study of blood T cell repertoires in COVID-19. With V trimmed by 10 bases and J by 5 bases, 6 bases remained unmatched. The CDR3 is 12 amino acids. CDR1 is SGHRS, CDR2 YFSETQ, per germline. TCRdb's table, derived via immunoSEQ multiplex PCR, lists solely in-frame clones and lacks some. The data show some 170,000 clones, with 70% to 85% seen just once and about 16% held by the top ten. In terms of age and location, participants ranged from roughly 18 to 90 years and lived in under 30 US areas. Material for sequencing was PBMCs or T cells enriched from blood (not recorded which). The genes are TRBV5-1 and TRBJ2-5; TRBD2 matches 9 bases. The clonotype originates from a man aged 50-60 years who had recovered from COVID-19. The CDR3 loop reads CASQAGGETQYF. CDR3 bases: TGCGCCTCGCAAGCGGGGGGTGAGACCCAGTACTTC.